Below, 21 T cell receptor beta chains from the same sample are listed, as sequenced in a study of identifying expanded T cells in peripheral blood (dated by TCRdb to the late 2010s). The protocol used for the library was the immunoSEQ multiplex PCR assay. The table comes from immuneACCESS by way of TCRdb, which keeps in-frame sequences with V and J called. Part of the clones is missing from these tables; in studies checked, under half for an unresolved V gene and the rest for unknown reasons. This sample comprises roughly 63,000 clones, approximately 82% of them detected only once. The ten largest clones represent about 20% of the sample. The specimen sequenced was blood. The source of these receptors is a person between 18 and 75 years old in good health.

The V gene is TRBV30, the J gene TRBJ2-5, with unresolved D. The V end lost 4 bases, the J end lost 2 bases, and 8 bases lay between the germline ends. Germline CDR1 and CDR2: GTSNPN and SVGIG (reference sequence). The CDR3 extends over 12 amino acids. CDR3 region: CAWKPVQETQYF. The CDR3 DNA reads TGTGCCTGGAAGCCGGTACAAGAGACCCAGTACTTC.

The chain carries TRBV5-1 and TRBJ2-2, with 8 bases matching TRBD2. Unmatched junction bases numbered 2, after V lost 1 base and J lost 0 bases. The CDR3 extends over 16 amino acids. Per germline, CDR1 SGHRS and CDR2 YFSETQ. The CDR3 loop is CASSLTSGTNTGELFF. In nucleotides, the CDR3 is TGCGCCAGCAGCTTGACTAGCGGAACGAACACCGGGGAGCTGTTTTTT.

DNA for the CDR3: TGCAGCGCGGGGCCAGGGGACGGGGCCAACGTCCTGACTTTC. Translating it yields CSAGPGDGANVLTF. J is TRBJ2-6 and V is TRBV29-1; weak D call: TRBD1 (6 bases). The CDR3 covers 14 residues. CDR1 is SQVTM, CDR2 ANQGSEA, per germline. The ends were cut back, 7 bases at V and 4 bases at J, with 14 bases in the middle.

The rearrangement joins TRBV9 to TRBJ1-1, with a tentative D call TRBD1 (5 bases). Trimming shortened V by 3 bases and J by 1 base, and 13 bases separated the two germline ends. The CDR3 has 15 residues. Germline-derived CDR1 and CDR2 are SGDLS and YYNGEE. DNA of the CDR3: TGTGCCAGCAGCGCAGTGGACAAATCGAACACTGAAGCTTTCTTT. Protein product: CASSAVDKSNTEAFF.

V usage is TRBV6-5 and J usage is TRBJ1-2; D is undetermined. In germline, CDR1 is MNHEY, CDR2 SVGAGI. This CDR3 region has 15 residues. V was trimmed by 0 bases and J by 5 bases, leaving 13 bases between them. CDR3 DNA sequence: TGTGCCAGCAGTTACTCGATATCCCCCGGGTATGGCTACACCTTC. Its protein product is CASSYSISPGYGYTF.

The V and J genes are TRBV5-8 and TRBJ2-3, with D perhaps matching TRBD1 (6 bases). This CDR3 region has 16 residues. Germline assignment: CDR1 SGHTS and CDR2 YDEGEE. The ends were cut back, 1 base at V and 1 base at J, with 13 bases in the middle. CDR3 coding DNA: TGTGCCAGCAGCTTGTTCAGGGGACGGGGCACAGATACGCAGTATTTT. Residues: CASSLFRGRGTDTQYF.

This chain joins TRBV29-1 and TRBJ2-7; D may be TRBD2 (5 bases). Germline V gives CDR1 SQVTM, CDR2 ANQGSEA. The CDR3 covers 15 residues. Trimming removed 7 bases at V and 0 bases at J, with 19 bases between. The CDR3 reads CSAKERGDRSYEQYF. For the CDR3, the DNA is TGCAGCGCCAAAGAACGGGGTGACCGCTCCTACGAGCAGTACTTC.

This rearrangement joins TRBV5-3 to TRBJ2-3; 9 positions match TRBD2. TRBV5-3 is an ORF for which the function is uncertain. This CDR3 region has 16 residues. Trimming took 6 bases from V and 2 from J; bases not matched to a gene: 10. The chain's CDR3 is CARTKAGGFPTDTQYF. CDR3 DNA: TGTGCCAGAACCAAGGCGGGGGGGTTTCCCACAGATACGCAGTATTTT.

The chain joins TRBV21-1 to TRBJ2-1; the D call in the table, TRBD1, was not verified against the DNA. TRBV21-1 is a recognized pseudogene. The CDR3 spans 16 residues. In nucleotides, the CDR3 is TGTGCCAGCAGCAAACTCCGACAGGGCCCATACAATGAGCAGTTCTTC. This gives the protein CASSKLRQGPYNEQFF.

J is TRBJ1-1 and V is TRBV27; 8 nucleotides align to TRBD1. V trimming: 5 bases; J trimming: 4 bases; junction bases outside the gene matches: 15. The germline gives CDR1 MNHEY, CDR2 SMNVEV (reference sequence). The CDR3 totals 17 residues. CDR3: CASSPLITGGLITEAFF. The DNA for the CDR3 is TGTGCCAGCAGTCCGCTCATTACAGGGGGTTTAATCACTGAAGCTTTCTTT.

J is TRBJ1-1 and V is TRBV11-3, with D maybe TRBD1 (6 bases). CDR3 size: 15 residues. Germline V gene data show CDR1 as SGHNT and CDR2 as YENEEA. Trimming stripped 5 bases from V and 4 bases from J, with 17 bases between. The CDR3 loop is CASSPSDRRVTEAFF. The CDR3 DNA sequence: TGTGCCAGCAGCCCGTCCGACAGGCGGGTCACTGAAGCTTTCTTT.

The rearrangement joins TRBV14 to TRBJ1-3; no definite D call. Germline V gene sequence: CDR1 SGHDN, CDR2 FVKESK. Trimming took 4 bases from V and 0 from J, leaving 13 bases between them. The CDR3 consists of 16 residues. This CDR3 reads CASSLFGSISGNTIYF. For the CDR3, the DNA is TGTGCCAGCAGCCTCTTTGGCAGCATCTCTGGAAACACCATATATTTT.

The chain links TRBV7-2 to TRBJ2-5; 7 bases map to TRBD2. V shed 0 bases and J 5 bases; nucleotides not matched to a gene: 3. This CDR3 spans 14 amino acids. Germline CDR1 and CDR2: SGHTA and FQGNSA. CDR3 sequence reads: CASSLAGLWETQYF. The CDR3 coding sequence is TGTGCCAGCAGCTTAGCGGGACTATGGGAGACCCAGTACTTC.

The chain employs TRBV29-1 and TRBJ2-2, with TRBD2 matching over 12 bases. V trimming: 7 bases; J trimming: 0 bases; junction bases outside the gene matches: 3. There are 15 residues in the CDR3. CDR1 SQVTM and CDR2 ANQGSEA come from the germline V gene. The CDR3 nucleotides read TGCAGCGCCTGGACTAGCGGGACGAACACCGGGGAGCTGTTTTTT. Its protein product is CSAWTSGTNTGELFF.

This sequence joins TRBV5-1 and TRBJ2-3; TRBD1 might be the D (6 bases). Germline V gives CDR1 SGHRS, CDR2 YFSETQ. The CDR3 has 15 amino acids. The V end was cut by 0 bases, the J end by 0 bases, with 8 bases between. In DNA form, the CDR3 reads TGCGCCAGCAGCTTGGATACAGGGAGCACAGATACGCAGTATTTT. Protein sequence: CASSLDTGSTDTQYF.

This chain joins TRBV29-1 and TRBJ1-2, with D uncertain. This CDR3 contains 13 residues. Germline V gene data show CDR1 as SQVTM and CDR2 as ANQGSEA. Trimming left V 2 bases short and J 6 bases short, with 13 bases between. CDR3 sequence (DNA): TGCAGCGTTGAACCAGGTGGGAGCGATGGCTACACCTTC. It specifies CSVEPGGSDGYTF. Combining the CDR3 with reference TRBV29-1 and TRBJ1-2 gives the whole variable domain SAVISQKPSRDICQRGTSLTIQCQVDSQVTMMFWYRQQPGQSLTLIATANQGSEATYESGFVIDKFPISRPNLTFSTLTVSNMSPEDSSIYLCSVEPGGSDGYTFGSGTRLTVV.

This clone turned up a few times. The CDR3 protein is CASSSGLAGYNQETQYF. The CDR3, as DNA: TGCGCCAGCAGCTCCGGACTAGCGGGATATAACCAAGAGACCCAGTACTTC. The chain carries TRBV5-1 and TRBJ2-5; 12 bases match TRBD2. V was clipped by 3 bases and J by 0 bases; unmatched bases: 6. CDR1 and CDR2 (germline): SGHRS, YFSETQ. This CDR3 has 17 residues.

This rearrangement joins TRBV7-9 to TRBJ2-3; TRBD1 matches at 7 bases. The CDR3 is 16 residues long. Germline lookup yields CDR1 SEHNR and CDR2 FQNEAQ (reference sequence). The ends lost 1 base at V and 3 bases at J; junction bases unmatched: 7. CDR3 residues: CASSLEGASRTDTQYF. CDR3 nucleotide sequence: TGTGCCAGCAGCTTAGAGGGGGCTAGTCGGACAGATACGCAGTATTTT. The full variable domain, rest sourced from reference TRBV7-9 and TRBJ2-3, is DTGVSQNPRHKITKRGQNVTFRCDPISEHNRLYWYRQTLGQGPEFLTYFQNEAQLEKSRLLSDRFSAERPKGSFSTLEIQRTEQGDSAMYLCASSLEGASRTDTQYFGPGTRLTVL.

V is TRBV6-6 and J is TRBJ1-6; D not resolved. Trimming removed 6 bases at V and 8 bases at J, with 8 bases between. Per germline, CDR1 MNHNY and CDR2 SVGAGI (reference sequence). The CDR3 contains 12 residues. The CDR3 nucleotides read TGTGCCAGCAGACTGCGGGATTCACCCCTCCACTTT. This gives the protein CASRLRDSPLHF.

This clone showed up just a few times. The CDR3 bases are TGTGCCAGCAGAGCAGGGACAAATTCACCCCTCCACTTT. This translates into CASRAGTNSPLHF. The V gene is TRBV6-6, the J gene TRBJ1-6, with a weak D call TRBD1 (6 bases). V was cut by 6 bases and J by 7 bases, with 10 bases left in between. Germline V gene lookup returns CDR1 MNHNY and CDR2 SVGAGI (reference sequence). The length of the CDR3 is 13 residues.

This clone has a handful of counts. The chain couples TRBV6-1 to TRBJ1-5; TRBD1 might be the D (6 bases). V was trimmed by 7 bases and J by 3 bases, leaving 16 bases between them. This CDR3 comprises 15 residues. Germline CDR1 is MNHNS and CDR2 is SASEGT. CDR3 sequence (DNA): TGTGCCAGCACCCGATCGGACAGTTACAATCAGCCCCAGCATTTT. Translating it yields CASTRSDSYNQPQHF.